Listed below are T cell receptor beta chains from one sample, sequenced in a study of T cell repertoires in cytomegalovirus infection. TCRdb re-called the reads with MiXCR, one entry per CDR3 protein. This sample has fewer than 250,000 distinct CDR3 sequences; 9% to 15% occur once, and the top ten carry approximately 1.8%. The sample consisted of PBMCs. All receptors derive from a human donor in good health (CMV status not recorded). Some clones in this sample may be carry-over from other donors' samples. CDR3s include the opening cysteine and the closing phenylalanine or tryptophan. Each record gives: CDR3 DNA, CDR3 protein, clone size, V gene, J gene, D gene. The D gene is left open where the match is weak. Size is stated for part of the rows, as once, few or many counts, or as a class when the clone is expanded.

CDR3 DNA: TGCGCCAGCAGCTTGGAAGGGACAGGGGGTATAGATACGCAGTATTTT; CDR3 protein: CASSLEGTGGIDTQYF; clone size: once; V gene: TRBV5-1; J gene: TRBJ2-3; D gene: TRBD1
CDR3 DNA: TGTGCCAGCACTTCTAGGACTAGTCGCAATGAGCAGTTCTTC; CDR3 protein: CASTSRTSRNEQFF; clone size: NA; V gene: TRBV12-3/TRBV12-4; J gene: TRBJ2-1; D gene: TRBD2
CDR3 DNA: TGCAGCGTTGTCTCGAACTATGGCTACACCTTC; CDR3 protein: CSVVSNYGYTF; clone size: few; V gene: TRBV29-1; J gene: TRBJ1-2; D gene: NA
CDR3 DNA: TGTGCCAGCAGCCAAAGCGGGAGCGGGTACAATGAGCAGTTCTTC; CDR3 protein: CASSQSGSGYNEQFF; clone size: few; V gene: TRBV3-1; J gene: TRBJ2-1; D gene: TRBD2
CDR3 DNA: TGTGCCAGCAGTTACTCCTTCCTAGCGGGAGTCTACGAGCAGTACTTC; CDR3 protein: CASSYSFLAGVYEQYF; clone size: many; V gene: TRBV6-2/TRBV6-3; J gene: TRBJ2-7; D gene: TRBD2
CDR3 DNA: TGTGCCAGCAGCTTAGTGGTGCTTAATTCACCCCTCCACTTT; CDR3 protein: CASSLVVLNSPLHF; clone size: many; V gene: TRBV7-2; J gene: TRBJ1-6; D gene: NA
CDR3 DNA: TGTGCCAGCAGCTTTCAGAGCACAGATACGCAGTATTTT; CDR3 protein: CASSFQSTDTQYF; clone size: many; V gene: TRBV7-2; J gene: TRBJ2-3; D gene: NA
CDR3 DNA: TGTGCCAGCAGTTTCAGCGCTAGCGGGAGAGCAGGGAATGAGCAGTTCTTC; CDR3 protein: CASSFSASGRAGNEQFF; clone size: NA; V gene: TRBV28; J gene: TRBJ2-1; D gene: TRBD2
CDR3 DNA: TGTGCCAGTAGTATAGAAGTAGGGATTGGACATCAGCCCCAGCATTTT; CDR3 protein: CASSIEVGIGHQPQHF; clone size: few; V gene: TRBV19; J gene: TRBJ1-5; D gene: NA
CDR3 DNA: TGTGCCAGCAGTTTGGGCTCTACCTACGAGCAGTACTTC; CDR3 protein: CASSLGSTYEQYF; clone size: NA; V gene: TRBV12-3/TRBV12-4; J gene: TRBJ2-7; D gene: NA
CDR3 DNA: TGTGCCAGCAGCCGCCCGGGGAGGGGGACTGAAGCTTTCTTT; CDR3 protein: CASSRPGRGTEAFF; clone size: many; V gene: TRBV7-9; J gene: TRBJ1-1; D gene: NA
CDR3 DNA: TGCAGTGCTGCCGGTTGGACATCCACCCTTCAGCCGACCTCTGGAAACACCATATATTTT; CDR3 protein: CSAAGWTSTLQPTSGNTIYF; clone size: few; V gene: TRBV20-1; J gene: TRBJ1-3; D gene: NA
CDR3 DNA: TGCGCCAGCAGCCAAGGGGTCCGGGAGGTGGCCAAAAACATTCAGTACTTC; CDR3 protein: CASSQGVREVAKNIQYF; clone size: many; V gene: TRBV4-1; J gene: TRBJ2-4; D gene: TRBD2
CDR3 DNA: TGCAGTGCTAGACAACCGGGACTCTTATCCTACGAGCAGTACTTC; CDR3 protein: CSARQPGLLSYEQYF; clone size: many; V gene: TRBV20-1; J gene: TRBJ2-7; D gene: NA
CDR3 DNA: TGTGCCAGCGCCTCGTTGGGGGACGAGCAGTACTTC; CDR3 protein: CASASLGDEQYF; clone size: many; V gene: TRBV7-9; J gene: TRBJ2-7; D gene: NA
CDR3 DNA: TGTGCCAGCTGCCGGGACCCCAGCGCCGGGGAGCTGTTTTTT; CDR3 protein: CASCRDPSAGELFF; clone size: many; V gene: TRBV7-2; J gene: TRBJ2-2; D gene: NA
CDR3 DNA: TGTGCCAGCAATGAACAGGGTGACACTGAAGCTTTCTTT; CDR3 protein: CASNEQGDTEAFF; clone size: many; V gene: TRBV6-2/TRBV6-3; J gene: TRBJ1-1; D gene: NA
CDR3 DNA: TGTGCCAGCAGTTACAGCTCGAGCTCCTACAATGAGCAGTTCTTC; CDR3 protein: CASSYSSSSYNEQFF; clone size: many; V gene: TRBV6-2/TRBV6-3; J gene: TRBJ2-1; D gene: NA
CDR3 DNA: TGTGCCAGCAGTTTCAGCAGGGTTATACACGAGCAGTACTTC; CDR3 protein: CASSFSRVIHEQYF; clone size: NA; V gene: TRBV12-3/TRBV12-4; J gene: TRBJ2-7; D gene: NA
CDR3 DNA: TGTGCCAGCAGTTTAGAAGAGTATGGCTACACCTTC; CDR3 protein: CASSLEEYGYTF; clone size: many; V gene: TRBV12-3/TRBV12-4; J gene: TRBJ1-2; D gene: NA
CDR3 DNA: TGTGCCAGCAGCGCGAAGACGGGGAACTATGGCTACACCTTC; CDR3 protein: CASSAKTGNYGYTF; clone size: NA; V gene: TRBV5-6; J gene: TRBJ1-2; D gene: NA
CDR3 DNA: TGCAGTGCCCGGACTGAGGAAGAGACCCAGTACTTC; CDR3 protein: CSARTEEETQYF; clone size: few; V gene: TRBV20-1; J gene: TRBJ2-5; D gene: NA
CDR3 DNA: TGTGCCAGCAGTCCCTCATTAGGGGCGGGAGCTTTGAACATTCAGTACTTC; CDR3 protein: CASSPSLGAGALNIQYF; clone size: many; V gene: TRBV28; J gene: TRBJ2-4; D gene: TRBD2
CDR3 DNA: TGTGCCAGCAGCACAAGGACTAGCGGGTACACAGATACGCAGGATTTT; CDR3 protein: CASSTRTSGYTDTQDF; clone size: NA; V gene: TRBV7-2; J gene: TRBJ2-3; D gene: TRBD2
CDR3 DNA: TGCAGTGCTAGTAAGACAGGGGGCTACGAGCAGTACTTC; CDR3 protein: CSASKTGGYEQYF; clone size: few; V gene: TRBV20-1; J gene: TRBJ2-7; D gene: TRBD1
CDR3 DNA: TGTGCCAGCAGCCCGGGACGGATCTATGGCTACACCTTC; CDR3 protein: CASSPGRIYGYTF; clone size: many; V gene: TRBV7-8; J gene: TRBJ1-2; D gene: NA
CDR3 DNA: TGTGCCAGCAGTTACTCTCGCCAGACCGGGGAGCTGTTTTTT; CDR3 protein: CASSYSRQTGELFF; clone size: few; V gene: TRBV6-5; J gene: TRBJ2-2; D gene: NA
CDR3 DNA: TGTGCCAGCAGCCCAGTGGCAGGTTTTAGCAATCAGCCCCAGCATTTT; CDR3 protein: CASSPVAGFSNQPQHF; clone size: many; V gene: TRBV7-2; J gene: TRBJ1-5; D gene: NA
CDR3 DNA: TGTGCCAGCAGAAAGCTAAGAAACAATGAGCAGTTCTTC; CDR3 protein: CASRKLRNNEQFF; clone size: many; V gene: TRBV7-9; J gene: TRBJ2-1; D gene: NA
CDR3 DNA: TGTGCCAGCACCGAAGGGTCGGATAATTCACCCCTCCACTTT; CDR3 protein: CASTEGSDNSPLHF; clone size: many; V gene: TRBV2; J gene: TRBJ1-6; D gene: NA
CDR3 DNA: TGTGCCAGTAGTATCAGAGGTGAAAAACTGTTTTTT; CDR3 protein: CASSIRGEKLFF; clone size: NA; V gene: TRBV19; J gene: TRBJ1-4; D gene: NA
CDR3 DNA: TGTGCCAGCAAGCCCACAGGAAATAGCAATCAGCCCCAGCATTTT; CDR3 protein: CASKPTGNSNQPQHF; clone size: few; V gene: TRBV6-2/TRBV6-3; J gene: TRBJ1-5; D gene: NA
CDR3 DNA: TGTGCCAGCCGGCCGAACGGGATCTACGAGCAGTACTTC; CDR3 protein: CASRPNGIYEQYF; clone size: many; V gene: TRBV7-2; J gene: TRBJ2-7; D gene: NA
CDR3 DNA: TGTGCCAGCAGCCCACGAGGTGGGTTGACAGATACGCAGTATTTT; CDR3 protein: CASSPRGGLTDTQYF; clone size: NA; V gene: TRBV7-9; J gene: TRBJ2-3; D gene: NA
CDR3 DNA: TGCAGTGCTCAGAGGGGGAGGGTCGGCTATGGCTACACCTTC; CDR3 protein: CSAQRGRVGYGYTF; clone size: NA; V gene: TRBV20-1; J gene: TRBJ1-2; D gene: NA
CDR3 DNA: TGTGCCAGCAGTCCTTTTTCAGACGACATCGGAAACACCATATATTTT; CDR3 protein: CASSPFSDDIGNTIYF; clone size: NA; V gene: TRBV6-2/TRBV6-3; J gene: TRBJ1-3; D gene: NA
CDR3 DNA: TGTGCCAGTAGTATAGAGGGTGGCATGTCCTACGAGCAGTACTTC; CDR3 protein: CASSIEGGMSYEQYF; clone size: NA; V gene: TRBV19; J gene: TRBJ2-7; D gene: NA
CDR3 DNA: TGTGCCAGCAGCCAAGATCTAGCCTTGAAGGAGACCCAGTACTTC; CDR3 protein: CASSQDLALKETQYF; clone size: many; V gene: TRBV4-2; J gene: TRBJ2-5; D gene: NA